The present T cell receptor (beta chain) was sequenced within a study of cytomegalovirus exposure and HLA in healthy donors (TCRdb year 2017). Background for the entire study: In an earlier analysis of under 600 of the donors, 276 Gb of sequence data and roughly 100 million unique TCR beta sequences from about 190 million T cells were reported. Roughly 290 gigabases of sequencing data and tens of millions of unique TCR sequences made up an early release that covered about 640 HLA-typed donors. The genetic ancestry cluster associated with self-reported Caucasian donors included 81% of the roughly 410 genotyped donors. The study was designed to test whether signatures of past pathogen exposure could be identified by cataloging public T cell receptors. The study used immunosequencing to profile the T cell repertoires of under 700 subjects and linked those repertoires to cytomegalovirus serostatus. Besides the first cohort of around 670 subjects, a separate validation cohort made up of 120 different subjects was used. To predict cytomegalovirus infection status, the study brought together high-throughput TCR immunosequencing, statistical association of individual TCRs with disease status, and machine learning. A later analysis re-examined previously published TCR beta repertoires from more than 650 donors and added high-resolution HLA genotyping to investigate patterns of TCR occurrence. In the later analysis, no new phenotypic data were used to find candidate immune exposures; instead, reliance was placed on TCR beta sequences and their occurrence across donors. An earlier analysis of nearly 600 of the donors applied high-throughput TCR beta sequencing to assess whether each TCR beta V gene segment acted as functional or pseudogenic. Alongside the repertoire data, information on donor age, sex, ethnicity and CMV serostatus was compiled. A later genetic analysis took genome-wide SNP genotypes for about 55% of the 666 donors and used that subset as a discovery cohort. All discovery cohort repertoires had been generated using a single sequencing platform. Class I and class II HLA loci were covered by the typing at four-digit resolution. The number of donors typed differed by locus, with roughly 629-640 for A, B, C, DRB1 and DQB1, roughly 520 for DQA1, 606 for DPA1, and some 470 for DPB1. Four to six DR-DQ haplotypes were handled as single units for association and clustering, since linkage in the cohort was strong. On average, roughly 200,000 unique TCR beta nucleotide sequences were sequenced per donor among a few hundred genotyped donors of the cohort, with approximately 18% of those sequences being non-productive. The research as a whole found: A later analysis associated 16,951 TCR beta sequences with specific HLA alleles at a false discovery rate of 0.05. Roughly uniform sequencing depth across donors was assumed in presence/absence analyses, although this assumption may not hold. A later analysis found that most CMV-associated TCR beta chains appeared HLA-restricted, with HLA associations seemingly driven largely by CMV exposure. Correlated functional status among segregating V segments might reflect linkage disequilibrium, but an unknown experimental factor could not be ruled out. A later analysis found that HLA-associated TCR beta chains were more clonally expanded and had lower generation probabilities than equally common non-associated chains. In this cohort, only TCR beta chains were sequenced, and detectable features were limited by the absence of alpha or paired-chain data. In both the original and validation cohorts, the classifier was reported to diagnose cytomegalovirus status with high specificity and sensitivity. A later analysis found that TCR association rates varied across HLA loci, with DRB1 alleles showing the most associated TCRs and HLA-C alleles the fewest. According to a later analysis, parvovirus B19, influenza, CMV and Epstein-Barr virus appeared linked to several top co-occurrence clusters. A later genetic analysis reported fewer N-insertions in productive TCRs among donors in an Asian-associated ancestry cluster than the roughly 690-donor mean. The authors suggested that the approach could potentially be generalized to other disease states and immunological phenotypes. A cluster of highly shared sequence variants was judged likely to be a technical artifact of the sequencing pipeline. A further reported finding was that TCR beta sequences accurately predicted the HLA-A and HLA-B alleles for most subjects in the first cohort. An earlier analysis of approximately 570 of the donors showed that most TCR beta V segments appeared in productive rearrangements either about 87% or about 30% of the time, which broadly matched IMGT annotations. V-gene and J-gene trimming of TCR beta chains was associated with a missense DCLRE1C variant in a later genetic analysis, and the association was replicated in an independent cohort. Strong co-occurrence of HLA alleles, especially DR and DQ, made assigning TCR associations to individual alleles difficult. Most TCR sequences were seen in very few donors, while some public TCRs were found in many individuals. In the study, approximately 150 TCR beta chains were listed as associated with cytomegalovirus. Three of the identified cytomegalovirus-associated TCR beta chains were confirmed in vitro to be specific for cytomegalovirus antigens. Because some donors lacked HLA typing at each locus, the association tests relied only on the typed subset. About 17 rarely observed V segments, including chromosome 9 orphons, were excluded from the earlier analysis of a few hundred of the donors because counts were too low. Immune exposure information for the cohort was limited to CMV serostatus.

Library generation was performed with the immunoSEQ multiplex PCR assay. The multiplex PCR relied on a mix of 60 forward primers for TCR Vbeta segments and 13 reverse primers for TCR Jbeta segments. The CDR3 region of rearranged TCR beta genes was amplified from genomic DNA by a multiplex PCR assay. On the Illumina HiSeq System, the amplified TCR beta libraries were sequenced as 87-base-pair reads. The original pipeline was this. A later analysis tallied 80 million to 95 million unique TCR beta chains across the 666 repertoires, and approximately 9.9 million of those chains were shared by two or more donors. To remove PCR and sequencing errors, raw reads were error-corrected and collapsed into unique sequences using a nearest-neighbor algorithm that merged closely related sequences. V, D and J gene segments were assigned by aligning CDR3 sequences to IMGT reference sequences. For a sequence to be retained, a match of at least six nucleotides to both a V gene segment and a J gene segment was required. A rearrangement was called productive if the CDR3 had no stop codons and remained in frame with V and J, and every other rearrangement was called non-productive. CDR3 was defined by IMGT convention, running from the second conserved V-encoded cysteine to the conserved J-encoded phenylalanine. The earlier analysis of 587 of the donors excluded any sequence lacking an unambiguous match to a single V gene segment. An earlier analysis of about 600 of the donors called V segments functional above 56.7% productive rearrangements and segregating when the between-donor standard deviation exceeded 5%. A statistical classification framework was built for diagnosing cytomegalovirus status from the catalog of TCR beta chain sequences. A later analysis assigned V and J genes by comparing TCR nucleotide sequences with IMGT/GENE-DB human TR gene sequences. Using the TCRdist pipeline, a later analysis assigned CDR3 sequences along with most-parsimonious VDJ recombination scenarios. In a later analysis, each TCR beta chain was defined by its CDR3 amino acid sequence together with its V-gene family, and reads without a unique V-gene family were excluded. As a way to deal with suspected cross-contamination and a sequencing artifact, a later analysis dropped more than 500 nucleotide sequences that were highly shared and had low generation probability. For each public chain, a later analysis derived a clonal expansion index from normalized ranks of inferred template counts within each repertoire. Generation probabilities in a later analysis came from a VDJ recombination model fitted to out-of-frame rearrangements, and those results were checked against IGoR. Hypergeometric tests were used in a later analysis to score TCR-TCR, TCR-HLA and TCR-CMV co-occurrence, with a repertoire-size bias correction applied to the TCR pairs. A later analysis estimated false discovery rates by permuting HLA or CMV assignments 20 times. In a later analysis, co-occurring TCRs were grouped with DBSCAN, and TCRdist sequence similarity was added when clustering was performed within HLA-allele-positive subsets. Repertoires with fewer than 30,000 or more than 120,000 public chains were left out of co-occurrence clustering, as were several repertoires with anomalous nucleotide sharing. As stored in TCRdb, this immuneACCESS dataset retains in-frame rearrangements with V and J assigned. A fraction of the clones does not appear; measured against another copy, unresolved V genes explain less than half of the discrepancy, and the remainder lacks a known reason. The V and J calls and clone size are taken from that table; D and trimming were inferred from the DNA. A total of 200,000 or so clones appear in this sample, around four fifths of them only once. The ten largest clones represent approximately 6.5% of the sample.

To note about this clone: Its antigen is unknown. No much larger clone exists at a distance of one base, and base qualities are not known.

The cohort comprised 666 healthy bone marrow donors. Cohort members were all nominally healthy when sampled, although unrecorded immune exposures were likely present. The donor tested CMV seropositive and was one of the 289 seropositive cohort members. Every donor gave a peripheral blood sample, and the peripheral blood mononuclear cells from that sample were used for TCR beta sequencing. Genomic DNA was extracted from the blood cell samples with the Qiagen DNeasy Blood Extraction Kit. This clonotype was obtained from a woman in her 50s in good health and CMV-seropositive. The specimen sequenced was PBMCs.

The CDR3 region has the sequence CASSYPGGYYEQYF. The nucleotide sequence reads as follows: TGTGCCAGCAGTTACCCAGGGGGGTATTACGAGCAGTACTTC. This chain is built from TRBV6-6 and TRBJ2-5; tentative D gene TRBD1, with 7 bases matching. The end of the DNA is better explained by TRBJ2-7, so the J call may be wrong. The CDR1 and CDR2 encoded by the germline V gene (reference sequence) are MNHNY and SVGAGI. Taken from cysteine to phenylalanine, the CDR3 has 14 residues. Only the CDR3 part of the read is kept: 42 bases, read in frame from the first base.